Below are 13 T cell receptor beta chains sequenced from a single sample in a study of blood T cell repertoires in COVID-19 (dated by TCRdb to the early 2020s). The library was prepared using the immunoSEQ multiplex PCR assay. Not all clones reach the TCRdb copy of this immuneACCESS table, which keeps in-frame sequences only. Checked studies attribute under half of the gap to unresolved V genes and leave the rest unexplained. The sample data list about 80,000 clones, and 70% to 75% of these were observed just once. 5% to 6% of the sample is in the top ten clones. The source material was peripheral blood. These TCRs come from a man aged 50-59 years with active or convalescent COVID-19.

V usage is TRBV19 and J usage is TRBJ1-2; D gene uncertain. V was shortened by 2 bases and J by 4 bases, with 14 bases between the two germline ends. CDR3 length equals 15 residues. Germline CDR1 and CDR2: LNHDA and SQIVND (reference sequence). CDR3 in amino acids: CASSIRAAGGYGYTF. DNA for the CDR3: TGTGCCAGTAGTATAAGGGCGGCCGGAGGCTATGGCTACACCTTC.

The chain couples TRBV4-2 to TRBJ2-5; TRBD2 is a possible D gene (6 bases). The CDR3 consists of 15 residues. Trimming left V 2 bases short and J 5 bases short, with 15 bases between. The V gene's germline CDR1 is LGHNA and CDR2 YNFKEQ. The CDR3 nucleotides read TGTGCCAGCAGCCAACTGGCGGGGACCGCGGAGACCCAGTACTTC. It specifies CASSQLAGTAETQYF.

The rearrangement uses TRBV12-5 and TRBJ2-7; D is ambiguous. V dropped 5 bases and J dropped 3 bases, with 11 bases sitting between them. CDR1 LGHNT and CDR2 FRNRAP come from the germline V gene. The CDR3 is 13 residues long. The chain's CDR3 is CASGPRSGYEQYF. The DNA for the CDR3 is TGTGCTAGTGGTCCTCGGTCGGGCTACGAGCAGTACTTC.

The chain links TRBV12-2 to TRBJ1-1; whether TRBD1, the table's D call, matches the DNA was not checked. TRBV12-2 counts as a pseudogene. CDR3 size: 16 residues. Here the CDR3 DNA reads TGTGCAAGTCGCTCCTGTGGGGGACAAACGAACACTGAAGCTTTCTTT. Its protein product is CASRSCGGQTNTEAFF.

This clone was recorded once. The CDR3 reads CASRYRGQVYGYTF. CDR3 DNA: TGTGCCAGCAGATACAGGGGCCAGGTGTATGGCTACACCTTC. V gene TRBV27 combines with J gene TRBJ1-2; 7 nucleotides agree with TRBD1. Germline V gives CDR1 MNHEY, CDR2 SMNVEV (reference sequence). The junction had 9 bases not matched to a gene; V was cut back by 6 bases and J by 5 bases. The CDR3 contains 14 residues.

This sequence joins TRBV19 and TRBJ2-1; 8 bases match TRBD2. The germline V gene encodes CDR1 LNHDA and CDR2 SQIVND (reference sequence). V was pared by 3 bases and J by 8 bases, with 9 bases of the junction left unmatched. The length of the CDR3 is 15 residues. Written as DNA, the CDR3 is TGTGCCAGTAGTATTGGAGCGGGGGCTAGGGATGAGCAGTTCTTC. This translates into CASSIGAGARDEQFF.

The chain combines TRBV27 with TRBJ2-7; 13 bases fit TRBD2. This CDR3 has 17 residues. Germline V gene lookup returns CDR1 MNHEY and CDR2 SMNVEV (reference sequence). After removal of 6 bases from V and 0 bases from J, the junction contained 8 bases not matched to a gene. CDR3 region: CASSRTSGGLSSYEQYF. DNA of the CDR3: TGTGCCAGCAGCCGGACTAGCGGGGGCCTGAGCTCCTACGAGCAGTACTTC.

This chain joins TRBV2 and TRBJ2-5, with 7 bases lining up with TRBD2. With 7 bases clipped from V and 0 bases from J, the junction kept 2 bases outside the gene matches. The CDR3 is 13 residues long. Per the germline V gene, CDR1 is SNHLY and CDR2 is FYNNEI. CDR3 in amino acids: CASIGGNQETQYF. The CDR3, as DNA: TGTGCCAGCATCGGGGGGAACCAAGAGACCCAGTACTTC.

The genes are TRBV4-3 and TRBJ1-1, with D unresolved. This CDR3 contains 14 residues. V lost 1 base to trimming and J lost 4 bases, with 10 bases between them. The V gene's germline CDR1 is LGHNA and CDR2 YSLEER. CDR3 loop: CASSQAAGATEAFF. The CDR3, as DNA: TGCGCCAGCAGCCAAGCCGCGGGTGCCACTGAAGCTTTCTTT.

This clone was detected a few times. This chain connects TRBV27 to TRBJ2-2, with D possibly TRBD1 on 6 matching bases. The CDR3 totals 17 residues. Germline loops: CDR1 MNHEY, CDR2 SMNVEV (reference sequence). V was pared by 1 base and J by 1 base, with 13 bases between. The CDR3, as DNA: TGTGCCAGCAGTTTATTCCCCGGGACACTGAACACCGGGGAGCTGTTTTTT. This encodes CASSLFPGTLNTGELFF.

The chain has TRBV5-4 and TRBJ2-2; D possibly corresponds to TRBD2 (6 bases). Germline lookup yields CDR1 SGHNT and CDR2 YYREEE (reference sequence). V lost 6 bases, J lost 4 bases, and 16 bases lay in between. The CDR3 runs 15 residues. The chain's CDR3 is CASTPAGGITGELFF. Here the CDR3 DNA reads TGTGCCAGCACCCCTGCCGGGGGAATCACCGGGGAGCTGTTTTTT.

The J gene is TRBJ1-2, the V gene TRBV6-5; weak D call: TRBD1 (5 bases). The CDR3 has 13 amino acids. The germline V gene encodes CDR1 MNHEY and CDR2 SVGAGI. Trimming shortened V by 3 bases and J by 4 bases, and 9 bases separated the two germline ends. The CDR3 here is CASSYQGPYGYTF. CDR3 bases: TGTGCCAGCAGTTATCAGGGTCCCTATGGCTACACCTTC.

The gene calls are TRBV2 and TRBJ2-7; D not resolved. CDR3 size: 11 residues. Germline lookup yields CDR1 SNHLY and CDR2 FYNNEI. The V end was cut by 5 bases, the J end by 5 bases, with 7 bases between. CDR3 DNA: TGTGCCAGCAGTTATCAGAACGAGCAGTACTTC. Its protein product is CASSYQNEQYF.